A single sample is the source of the 19 T cell receptor beta chains below, sequenced in a study of T-cell memory formation after mild COVID-19. TCRdb re-called the 5' RACE reads with MiXCR, one entry per CDR3 protein. In the table there are about 340,000 distinct CDR3 sequences, about 15% of which are singletons. Source material: PBMCs or a T cell subset sorted from them (not recorded which). The receptors originated from a man younger than 35 who had mild COVID-19 (a few samples of this study predate the infection). Cell type and time point are not known.

The chain carries TRBV2 and TRBJ1-3; D possibly corresponds to TRBD1 (5 bases). V shed 11 bases and J shed 0 bases, with 11 bases lying between them. CDR1 is SNHLY, CDR2 FYNNEI, per germline. The CDR3 runs 13 residues. CDR3 coding DNA: TGTGCCTTAACCGGGGGCTCTGGAAACACCATATATTTT. Its protein product is CALTGGSGNTIYF.

This chain links TRBV9 with TRBJ2-2; TRBD1 aligns across 8 bases. Germline CDR1 SGDLS, CDR2 YYNGEE. CDR3 size: 16 residues. Trimming removed 2 bases from V and 2 bases from J; junction bases left unmatched: 5. The CDR3 DNA reads as TGTGCCAGCAGCGTGCGGGACAGGATCAACACCGGGGAGCTGTTTTTT. Encoded protein: CASSVRDRINTGELFF.

The chain couples TRBV24-1 to TRBJ2-1; D is unresolved. CDR3 size: 13 residues. Germline V CDR1 and CDR2: KGHDR, SFDVKD. Trimming took 3 bases from V and 4 from J, leaving 6 bases between them. The CDR3 DNA is TGTGCCACCAGTGATAGTTTTTACAATGAGCAGTTCTTC. Encoded protein: CATSDSFYNEQFF.

The V call is TRBV6-1, the J call TRBJ2-2; D is undetermined. Germline V gives CDR1 MNHNS, CDR2 SASEGT. V lost 10 bases and J 5 bases, leaving 14 bases between the germline ends. The CDR3 loop spans 13 amino acids. CDR3 DNA: TGTGCCACCAGGATTTCGGGTACCGGGGAGCTGTTTTTT. Its protein product is CATRISGTGELFF.

CDR3 sequence: CASSLGDRGQETQYF. The CDR3 region has the DNA TGCGCCAGCAGCTTGGGGGACAGGGGGCAGGAGACCCAGTACTTC. The chain carries TRBV5-1 and TRBJ2-5; 12 bases agree with TRBD1. Trimming cost V 0 bases and J 5 bases; bases outside gene matches: 2. Germline lookup yields CDR1 SGHRS and CDR2 YFSETQ. CDR3 length: 15 amino acids.

This clonotype was detected ten times or more. V usage is TRBV20-1 and J usage is TRBJ2-7; 12 bases match TRBD2. CDR1 and CDR2 (germline): DFQATT, SNEGSKA (reference sequence). The CDR3 covers 20 residues. Unmatched junction bases numbered 21, after V lost 4 bases and J lost 2 bases. The DNA of the CDR3 is TGCAGTGCTAAAGGGTACGGGCCTGAACTAGCGGGGGGCATCGCCTACGAGCAGTACGTC. Translating it yields CSAKGYGPELAGGIAYEQYV.

V is TRBV4-1 and J is TRBJ2-3, with D hard to call. The V end lost 0 bases, the J end lost 3 bases, and 7 bases lay between the germline ends. Germline CDR1 reads MGHRA; CDR2 reads YSYEKL. The length of the CDR3 is 14 residues. The CDR3 is CASSQDLTTDTQYF. DNA of the CDR3: TGCGCCAGCAGCCAAGATCTCACGACAGATACGCAGTATTTT.

This clonotype was counted many times. J is TRBJ2-1 and V is TRBV10-3; a weak D match, TRBD1 (6 bases). This CDR3 is built from 13 residues. V was pared by 5 bases and J by 5 bases, with 10 bases between. Germline V gives CDR1 ENHRY, CDR2 SYGVKD. CDR3 region: CAISYNRDNEQFF. In DNA form, the CDR3 reads TGTGCCATCAGTTATAACAGGGACAATGAGCAGTTCTTC.

This clonotype was counted between two and nine times. The J gene is TRBJ2-7, the V gene TRBV18; perhaps D is TRBD1 or TRBD2 (5 bases each). V dropped 2 bases and J dropped 3 bases, with 11 bases sitting between them. The length of the CDR3 is 14 residues. Germline CDR1 and CDR2: KGHSH and LQKENI. The CDR3 reads CASSPTGRDYEQYF. As DNA, the CDR3 is TGTGCCAGCTCACCAACAGGCCGGGACTACGAGCAGTACTTC.

This clonotype has a count of ten or more. V gene TRBV5-1 combines with J gene TRBJ2-3, with TRBD2 matching over 9 bases. The germline CDR1 and CDR2 sequences are SGHRS and YFSETQ. This CDR3 spans 17 amino acids. The ends lost 1 base at V and 2 bases at J; junction bases unmatched: 8. CDR3 sequence reads: CASSLMYAGGFTDTQYF. CDR3 in DNA: TGCGCCAGCAGCTTGATGTATGCGGGGGGGTTCACAGATACGCAGTATTTT.

This clonotype appeared a few times. This chain links TRBV6-6 with TRBJ1-2, with D maybe TRBD1 (6 bases). CDR1 and CDR2 (germline): MNHNY, SVGAGI (reference sequence). The ends were cut back, 8 bases at V and 6 bases at J, with 13 bases in the middle. The CDR3 is made up of 12 amino acids. For the CDR3, the DNA is TGTGCCAGCTTGGTAGGGGGGGATGGCTACACCTTC. This sequence encodes CASLVGGDGYTF.

Only a few counts were recorded for this clonotype. V is TRBV6-2 or TRBV6-3 and J is TRBJ1-5; possible D gene TRBD1, 5 bases. Trimming removed 6 bases at V and 2 bases at J, with 14 bases between. The CDR3 sequence is 15 residues long. Germline V lookup: CDR1 MNHEY, CDR2 SVGEGT. CDR3 loop: CASRVIGAGNQPQHF. As DNA, the CDR3 is TGTGCCAGCAGGGTCATCGGGGCTGGCAATCAGCCCCAGCATTTT.

This sequence joins TRBV6-2 or TRBV6-3 and TRBJ2-7; 7 nucleotides agree with TRBD1. CDR1 and CDR2 (germline): MNHEY, SVGEGT. J gave up 1 base and V 5 bases, and 5 bases lay outside the gene matches. The CDR3 is 14 amino acids. CDR3 residues: CASSQGTVSYEQYF. CDR3 DNA: TGTGCCAGCAGTCAAGGGACAGTGTCCTACGAGCAGTACTTC.

This clonotype has only a few counts. The chain recombines TRBV5-5 with TRBJ2-7; the D is unclear. The CDR3 has 13 residues. Between the trimmed V and J ends, which lost 0 bases and 3 bases, there was a span of 7 bases. The germline V gene has CDR1 SGHKS and CDR2 YYEKEE (reference sequence). CDR3 protein: CASSLEDDYEQYV. The CDR3, as DNA: TGTGCCAGCAGCTTGGAAGACGACTACGAGCAGTACGTC.

This clonotype was observed a few times. This chain links TRBV11-3 with TRBJ2-2; D ambiguous. The germline CDR1 and CDR2 sequences are SGHNT and YENEEA. The ends were cut back, 0 bases at V and 4 bases at J, with 6 bases in the middle. The CDR3 totals 14 residues. The CDR3 nucleotides are TGTGCCAGCAGCTTAGATGCAGGCACCGGGGAGCTGTTTTTT. Its protein is CASSLDAGTGELFF.

This clonotype has only a few counts. This chain uses TRBV3-1 with TRBJ1-4; 7 nucleotides match TRBD1. Germline V gene data show CDR1 as LGHDT and CDR2 as YNNKEL (reference sequence). V trimming: 4 bases; J trimming: 6 bases; junction bases outside the gene matches: 11. This CDR3 has 16 amino acids. The CDR3 nucleotides read TGTGCCAGCAGCCGAAAGAATCAGGACAGGCATGAAAAACTGTTTTTT. This translates into CASSRKNQDRHEKLFF.

The chain is built from TRBV5-1 and TRBJ2-5; D possibly corresponds to TRBD2 (7 bases). V was cut by 4 bases and J by 5 bases, with 18 bases left in between. CDR3 size: 15 residues. CDR1 and CDR2 (germline): SGHRS, YFSETQ. CDR3 loop: CASSEGGTFGETQYF. CDR3 DNA: TGCGCCAGCAGCGAGGGGGGGACGTTCGGGGAGACCCAGTACTTC.

The CDR3 DNA reads as TGTGCCAGCAGAGACAGTAAAGAGACCCAGTACTTC. Translating it yields CASRDSKETQYF. This chain links TRBV6-5 with TRBJ2-5, with D possibly being TRBD1 (5 bases). The CDR3 is 12 residues long. With 6 bases removed from V and 3 bases from J, the gap between germline ends came to 8 bases. CDR1 is MNHEY and CDR2 is SVGAGI in the germline V gene.

This clonotype was recorded at least ten times. The chain uses TRBV20-1 and TRBJ2-7; TRBD1 aligns across 8 bases. The CDR3 runs to 14 residues. V was clipped by 3 bases and J by 6 bases; unmatched bases: 10. In germline, CDR1 is DFQATT, CDR2 SNEGSKA (reference sequence). CDR3 coding DNA: TGCAGTGCTAGGTTTGCGCAGGGGGCGGGCGAGCAGTACTTC. Its protein product is CSARFAQGAGEQYF.